These 15 T cell receptor beta chains were all obtained from the same sample, sequenced in a study of cytomegalovirus exposure and HLA in healthy donors. Assay: immunoSEQ multiplex PCR; the TCRdb copy retains only in-frame clones and omits some. The table has roughly 250,000 clones, 90% seen once; the top ten hold under 0.45%. The sequenced material came from PBMCs. Receptors were obtained from a young woman in good health and CMV-seronegative.

The chain recombines TRBV7-3 with TRBJ2-3; 7 bases match TRBD2. CDR1 is SGHTA and CDR2 is FQGTGA in the germline V gene. CDR3 length: 15 residues. V shed 1 base, J shed 4 bases, and the junction held 5 bases outside the gene matches. The CDR3 sequence is CASSLRIGGSDTQYF. CDR3 in DNA: TGTGCCAGCAGCTTAAGGATCGGGGGGTCAGATACGCAGTATTTT.

CDR3 coding DNA: TGTGCCAGCAGGGCGGAGAGCAATCAGCCCCAGCATTTT. Protein sequence: CASRAESNQPQHF. The rearrangement joins TRBV2 to TRBJ1-5; D gene uncertain. V was trimmed by 6 bases and J by 1 base, leaving 7 bases between them. This CDR3 is built from 13 residues. The germline V gene has CDR1 SNHLY and CDR2 FYNNEI.

The V call is TRBV6-5, the J call TRBJ2-1, with 10 bases fitting TRBD2. CDR1 and CDR2 (germline): MNHEY, SVGAGI. J lost 4 bases, V lost 6 bases, and 6 bases had no gene match. This CDR3 is built from 15 residues. DNA of the CDR3: TGTGCCAGCAGGGTGACTAGCGGGTATTACAATGAGCAGTTCTTC. Residues: CASRVTSGYYNEQFF.

This clone was found a few times. V gene TRBV4-1 combines with J gene TRBJ1-6, with D possibly TRBD1 on 6 matching bases. The germline gives CDR1 MGHRA, CDR2 YSYEKL. This CDR3 has 14 residues. V was shortened by 5 bases and J by 7 bases, with 12 bases between the two germline ends. For the CDR3, the DNA is TGCGCCAGCAGCGAGGGTCAGGGGAATTCACCCCTCCACTTT. Residues: CASSEGQGNSPLHF.

The V gene is TRBV5-4, the J gene TRBJ2-1; D might be TRBD2 (6 bases). The germline V gene encodes CDR1 SGHNT and CDR2 YYREEE (reference sequence). The germline V and J ends were trimmed by 8 bases and 0 bases, with 9 bases remaining between them. The CDR3 sequence is 13 residues long. The CDR3 spells CASRESSYNEQFF. The CDR3 bases are TGTGCCAGTCGGGAGAGCTCCTACAATGAGCAGTTCTTC. Supplemented by reference TRBV5-4 and TRBJ2-1, the full variable domain reads ETGVTQSPTHLIKTRGQQVTLRCSSQSGHNTVSWYQQALGQGPQFIFQYYREEENGRGNFPPRFSGLQFPNYSSELNVNALELDDSALYLCASRESSYNEQFFGPGTRLTVL.

The chain employs TRBV29-1 and TRBJ1-1, with a possible D match to TRBD1 (5 bases). This CDR3 has 13 amino acids. Germline CDR1 and CDR2: SQVTM and ANQGSEA. V was clipped by 6 bases and J by 0 bases, with 11 bases between them. The CDR3 bases are TGCAGCGTGGGGGAGGATTTGAACACTGAAGCTTTCTTT. It encodes CSVGEDLNTEAFF. Combining the CDR3 with reference TRBV29-1 and TRBJ1-1 gives the whole variable domain SAVISQKPSRDICQRGTSLTIQCQVDSQVTMMFWYRQQPGQSLTLIATANQGSEATYESGFVIDKFPISRPNLTFSTLTVSNMSPEDSSIYLCSVGEDLNTEAFFGQGTRLTVV.

The rearrangement joins TRBV4-3 to TRBJ2-7; tentative D call: TRBD2 (6 bases). Trimming cost V 0 bases and J 2 bases, with 11 bases left between them. The CDR3 loop spans 15 amino acids. Germline assignment: CDR1 LGHNA and CDR2 YSLEER. The CDR3 loop reads CASSQDPGEAYEQYF. Here the CDR3 DNA reads TGCGCCAGCAGCCAAGATCCCGGGGAGGCCTACGAGCAGTACTTC.

The chain carries TRBV28 and TRBJ1-4; D ambiguous. The CDR3 consists of 13 residues. Germline CDR1 is MDHEN and CDR2 is SYDVKM. Trimming took 3 bases from V and 4 from J, leaving 6 bases between them. As DNA, the CDR3 is TGTGCCAGCAGTTTGTTCCATAATGAAAAACTGTTTTTT. Protein product: CASSLFHNEKLFF.

The J gene is TRBJ1-1, the V gene TRBV19; 8 bases are a match to TRBD1. The CDR3 spans 13 residues. V lost 5 bases and J lost 5; bases outside the gene matches: 4. Germline CDR1 and CDR2: LNHDA and SQIVND (reference sequence). CDR3 nucleotide sequence: TGTGCCAGTAGTCGGACAGGGTGGACTGAAGCTTTCTTT. It encodes CASSRTGWTEAFF.

The chain carries TRBV2 and TRBJ2-7; 7 bases agree with TRBD1. Germline CDR1 and CDR2: SNHLY and FYNNEI. This CDR3 spans 16 amino acids. J lost 0 bases, V lost 5 bases, and 10 bases had no gene match. The CDR3 DNA reads as TGTGCCAGCAGTTTAAGACAGGGAGCCGGCTCCTACGAGCAGTACTTC. It encodes CASSLRQGAGSYEQYF.

The chain is built from TRBV27 and TRBJ1-2; 8 nucleotides agree with TRBD1. Looked up from germline, CDR1 is MNHEY and CDR2 is SMNVEV (reference sequence). After removal of 6 bases from V and 4 bases from J, the junction contained 7 bases not matched to a gene. The CDR3 is 14 amino acids. In DNA, the CDR3 is TGTGCCAGCAGCCCGGGACAGGCCCTCTATGGCTACACCTTC. Translation: CASSPGQALYGYTF.

This clone was seen a single time. The chain uses TRBV7-3 and TRBJ2-2, with 9 bases that match TRBD1. The CDR3 runs to 16 residues. V dropped 6 bases and J dropped 5; count of bases not matched to a gene: 10. The germline gives CDR1 SGHTA, CDR2 FQGTGA. In nucleotides, the CDR3 is TGTGCCAGCAGGGCACAGGGGGCATTAGGTACCGGGGAGCTGTTTTTT. This encodes CASRAQGALGTGELFF.

The rearrangement joins TRBV7-8 to TRBJ2-7, with 7 bases fitting TRBD1. The CDR3 is 15 residues long. The germline V gene encodes CDR1 SGHVS and CDR2 FQNEAQ. Unmatched junction bases numbered 11, after V lost 5 bases and J lost 4 bases. Here the CDR3 reads CASSPPGTAKYEQYF. The DNA for the CDR3 is TGTGCCAGCAGCCCCCCCGGGACAGCGAAATACGAGCAGTACTTC.

The chain has TRBV7-6 and TRBJ2-2; 11 bases are shared with TRBD1. This CDR3 comprises 14 residues. Trimming took 5 bases from V and 10 from J; bases not matched to a gene: 6. Germline values: CDR1 SGHVS, CDR2 FNYEAQ. CDR3 sequence: CASSARTGGVELFF. CDR3 bases: TGTGCCAGCAGCGCCCGGACAGGGGGCGTGGAGCTGTTTTTT. The full variable domain, completed using reference TRBV7-6 and TRBJ2-2, is GAGVSQSPRYKVTKRGQDVALRCDPISGHVSLYWYRQALGQGPEFLTYFNYEAQQDKSGLPNDRFSAERPEGSISTLTIQRTEQRDSAMYRCASSARTGGVELFFGEGSRLTVL.

This rearrangement joins TRBV6-6 to TRBJ1-1; D is ambiguous. The ends were cut back, 3 bases at V and 3 bases at J, with 5 bases in the middle. The CDR3 is 12 amino acids. Germline-derived CDR1 and CDR2 are MNHNY and SVGAGI (reference sequence). Here the CDR3 reads CASSYGDTEAFF. The CDR3 DNA reads TGTGCCAGCAGTTATGGAGACACTGAAGCTTTCTTT.